This T cell receptor beta chain was found in a study of blood T cells in healthy people across ages. This CDR3 comprises 13 residues. The V and J ends lost 5 bases and 8 bases, in that order; junction bases with no gene match: 4. A second PCR of about 7 to 12 cycles used a sample-barcoded 5' primer and a J-beta primer mix. There were at least 2.5 million CDR3-containing paired-end reads obtained from each sample. TCRdb re-called the 5' RACE reads with MiXCR, one entry per CDR3 protein. The table has some 1,500,000 distinct CDR3 sequences, approximately 39% seen once. With respect to this clonotype: Its antigen is unidentified.

Total RNA, at least 6 micrograms per sample, was extracted from PBMCs. Study-level points and caveats: Diversity estimated from one million T cells was considered an underestimate. Older age coincided with a roughly linear decline in TCR beta diversity per million T cells.

The sequence was collected from a woman aged 18-29 years in good health. The specimen sequenced was blood. The rearrangement uses TRBV12-3 or TRBV12-4 and TRBJ1-4; 8 bases match TRBD1. CDR3 in DNA: TGTGCCAGCAGTGGAGGGGACAGGGAAAAACTGTTTTTT. The encoded protein is CASSGGDREKLFF.